This T cell receptor beta chain was found in a study of T cell changes during pregnancy in multiple sclerosis. TCRdb keeps only in-frame clones here, not all; method: immunoSEQ multiplex PCR. This sample has about 36,000 clones, with 91% found just once. In this sample, this clone turned up once. This specimen consisted of CD4+ T cells from peripheral blood mononuclear cells, obtained in the second trimester of pregnancy. The source of this sequence is a female donor in good health, enrolled as a control in a pregnancy study.

The CDR3 here is CASSQDGTAYNEQFF. Here the CDR3 DNA reads TGCGCCAGCAGCCAAGATGGGACAGCCTACAATGAGCAGTTCTTC. The chain couples TRBV4-1 to TRBJ2-1; 7 bases align to TRBD1. The ends lost 0 bases at V and 2 bases at J; junction bases unmatched: 1. The CDR3 spans 15 residues. CDR1 MGHRA and CDR2 YSYEKL come from the germline V gene.